This T cell receptor beta chain was recorded in a study of neoadjuvant nivolumab and ipilimumab in lung cancer. TCRdb keeps only in-frame clones here, not all; method: immunoSEQ multiplex PCR. Of over 6,500 clones in the sample, around 90% were seen once. The CDR3 totals 15 residues. Looked up from germline, CDR1 is KGHSH and CDR2 is LQKENI. V shed 2 bases, J shed 0 bases, and the junction held 1 base outside the gene matches. Study-wide findings and caveats: Only two of four nivolumab-treated tumors gained richness and clonality by surgery.

Details on this clone: Antigen specificity is unknown.

Material: tumor tissue, obtained after neoadjuvant nivolumab, alone or with ipilimumab, at or shortly before surgery. This chain uses TRBV18 with TRBJ2-7; 10 bases align to TRBD1. This clonotype was obtained from an adult with non-small cell lung cancer. Some clones in this sample may be carry-over from other donors' samples. The CDR3 sequence: CASSPGQGDSYEQYF. As DNA, the CDR3 is TGTGCCAGCTCACCAGGACAGGGGGACTCCTACGAGCAGTACTTC.